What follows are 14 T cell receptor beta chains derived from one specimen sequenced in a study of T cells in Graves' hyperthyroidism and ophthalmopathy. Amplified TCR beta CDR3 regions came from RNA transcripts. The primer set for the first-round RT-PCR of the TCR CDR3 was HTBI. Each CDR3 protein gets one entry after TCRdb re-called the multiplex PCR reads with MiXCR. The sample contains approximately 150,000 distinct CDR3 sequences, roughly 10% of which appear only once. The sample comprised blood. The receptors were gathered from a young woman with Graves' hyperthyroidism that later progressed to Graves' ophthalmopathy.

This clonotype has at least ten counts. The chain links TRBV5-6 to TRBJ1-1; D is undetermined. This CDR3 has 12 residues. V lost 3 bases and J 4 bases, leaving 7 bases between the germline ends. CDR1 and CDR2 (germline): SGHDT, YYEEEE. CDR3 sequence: CASSWTSTEAFF. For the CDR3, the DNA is TGTGCCAGCAGCTGGACGAGCACTGAAGCTTTCTTT.

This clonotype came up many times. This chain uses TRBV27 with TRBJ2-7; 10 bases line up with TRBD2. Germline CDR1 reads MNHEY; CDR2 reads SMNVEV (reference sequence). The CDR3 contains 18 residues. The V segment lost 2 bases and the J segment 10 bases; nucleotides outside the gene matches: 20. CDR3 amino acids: CASSLARVLRAGGVEQYF. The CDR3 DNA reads TGTGCCAGCAGTTTAGCTCGGGTACTTCGAGCGGGAGGGGTCGAACAGTACTTC.

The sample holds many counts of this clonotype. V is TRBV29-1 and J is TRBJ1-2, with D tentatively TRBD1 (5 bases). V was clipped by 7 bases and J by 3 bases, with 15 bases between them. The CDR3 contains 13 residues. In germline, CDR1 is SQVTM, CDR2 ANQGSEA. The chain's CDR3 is CSAGHGTDYGYTF. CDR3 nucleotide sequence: TGCAGCGCTGGTCACGGGACGGACTATGGCTACACCTTC.

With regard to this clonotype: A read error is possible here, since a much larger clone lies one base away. DNA for the CDR3: TGTGCCAGCAGGCCTGGAGGGCTCCCCTACGAGCAGTACTTC. This encodes CASRPGGLPYEQYF. This sequence joins TRBV14 and TRBJ2-7, with a possible D match to TRBD2 (6 bases). The germline CDR1 and CDR2 sequences are SGHDN and FVKESK. V lost 6 bases and J 2 bases, leaving 14 bases between the germline ends. The CDR3 contains 14 residues.

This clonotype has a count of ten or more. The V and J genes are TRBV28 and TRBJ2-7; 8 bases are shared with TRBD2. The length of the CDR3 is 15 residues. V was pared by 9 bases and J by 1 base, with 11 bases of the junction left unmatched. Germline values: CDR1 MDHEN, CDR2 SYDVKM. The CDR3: CASRLRGGGSYEQYF. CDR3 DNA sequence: TGTGCCAGTCGCCTTCGGGGGGGAGGGTCCTACGAGCAGTACTTC. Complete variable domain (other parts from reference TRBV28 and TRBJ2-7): DVKVTQSSRYLVKRTGEKVFLECVQDMDHENMFWYRQDPGLGLRLIYFSYDVKMKEKGDIPEGYSVSREKKERFSLILESASTNQTSMYLCASRLRGGGSYEQYFGPGTRLTVT.

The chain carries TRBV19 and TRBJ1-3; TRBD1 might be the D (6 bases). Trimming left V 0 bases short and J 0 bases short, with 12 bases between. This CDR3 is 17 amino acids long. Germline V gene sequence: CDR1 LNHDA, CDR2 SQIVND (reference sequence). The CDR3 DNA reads TGTGCCAGTAGTATAGATCGGGACACCGTCTCTGGAAACACCATATATTTT. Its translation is CASSIDRDTVSGNTIYF. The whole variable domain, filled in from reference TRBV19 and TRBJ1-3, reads DGGITQSPKYLFRKEGQNVTLSCEQNLNHDAMYWYRQDPGQGLRLIYYSQIVNDFQKGDIAEGYSVSREKKESFPLTVTSAQKNPTAFYLCASSIDRDTVSGNTIYFGEGSWLTVV.

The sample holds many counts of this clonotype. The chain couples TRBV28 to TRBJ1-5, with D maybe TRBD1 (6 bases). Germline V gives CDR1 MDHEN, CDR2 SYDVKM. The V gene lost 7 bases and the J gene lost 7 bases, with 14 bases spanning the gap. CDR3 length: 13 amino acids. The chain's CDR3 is CASINTRGQPQHF. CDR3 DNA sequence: TGTGCCAGCATCAACACCAGGGGACAGCCCCAGCATTTT.

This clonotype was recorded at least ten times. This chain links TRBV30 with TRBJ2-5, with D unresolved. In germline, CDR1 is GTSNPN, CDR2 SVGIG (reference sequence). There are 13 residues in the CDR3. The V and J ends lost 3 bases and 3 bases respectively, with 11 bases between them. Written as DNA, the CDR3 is TGTGCCTGGAGCACGGGCCCAAAAGAGACCCAGTACTTC. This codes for CAWSTGPKETQYF.

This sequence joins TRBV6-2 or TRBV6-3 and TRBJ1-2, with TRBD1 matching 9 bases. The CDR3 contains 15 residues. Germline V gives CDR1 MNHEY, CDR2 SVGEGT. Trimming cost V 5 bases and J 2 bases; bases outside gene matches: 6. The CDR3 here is CASSHSGTGNYGYTF. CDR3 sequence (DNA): TGTGCCAGCAGTCATTCCGGGACAGGGAACTATGGCTACACCTTC.

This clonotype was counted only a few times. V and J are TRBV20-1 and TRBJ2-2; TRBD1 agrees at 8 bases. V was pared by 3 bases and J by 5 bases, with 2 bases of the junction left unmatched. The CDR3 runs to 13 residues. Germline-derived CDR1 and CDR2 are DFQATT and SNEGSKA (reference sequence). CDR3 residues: CSARTGETGELFF. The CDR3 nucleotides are TGCAGTGCTAGGACAGGGGAAACCGGGGAGCTGTTTTTT.

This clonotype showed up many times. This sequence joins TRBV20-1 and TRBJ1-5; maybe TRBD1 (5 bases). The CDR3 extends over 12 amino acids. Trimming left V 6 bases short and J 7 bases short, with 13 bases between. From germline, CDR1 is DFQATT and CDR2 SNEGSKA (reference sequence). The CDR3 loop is CSAGHGEQPQHF. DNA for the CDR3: TGCAGTGCAGGACATGGGGAACAGCCCCAGCATTTT.

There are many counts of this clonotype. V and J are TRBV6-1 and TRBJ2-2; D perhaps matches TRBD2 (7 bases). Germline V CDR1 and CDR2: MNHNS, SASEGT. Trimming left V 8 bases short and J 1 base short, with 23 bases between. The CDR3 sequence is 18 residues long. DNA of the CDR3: TGTGCCAGCCCCCGAGAAAGGGGGAGGGCCCTGAACACCGGGGAGCTGTTTTTT. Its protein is CASPRERGRALNTGELFF.

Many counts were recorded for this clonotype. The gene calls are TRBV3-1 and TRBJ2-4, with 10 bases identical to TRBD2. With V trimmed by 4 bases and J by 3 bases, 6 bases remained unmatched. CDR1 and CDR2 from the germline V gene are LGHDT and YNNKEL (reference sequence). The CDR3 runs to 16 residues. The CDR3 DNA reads TGTGCCAGCAGCCCCATAGCGGGAGGTCTCAAAAACATTCAGTACTTC. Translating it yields CASSPIAGGLKNIQYF. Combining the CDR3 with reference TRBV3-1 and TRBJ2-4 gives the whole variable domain DTAVSQTPKYLVTQMGNDKSIKCEQNLGHDTMYWYKQDSKKFLKIMFSYNNKELIINETVPNRFSPKSPDKAHLNLHINSLELGDSAVYFCASSPIAGGLKNIQYFGAGTRLSVL.

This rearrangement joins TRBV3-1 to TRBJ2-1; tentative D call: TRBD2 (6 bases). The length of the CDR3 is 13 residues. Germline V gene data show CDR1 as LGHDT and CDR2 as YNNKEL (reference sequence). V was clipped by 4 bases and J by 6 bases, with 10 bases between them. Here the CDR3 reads CASSLRGSNEQFF. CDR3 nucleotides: TGTGCCAGCAGCCTCCGGGGGAGCAATGAGCAGTTCTTC.